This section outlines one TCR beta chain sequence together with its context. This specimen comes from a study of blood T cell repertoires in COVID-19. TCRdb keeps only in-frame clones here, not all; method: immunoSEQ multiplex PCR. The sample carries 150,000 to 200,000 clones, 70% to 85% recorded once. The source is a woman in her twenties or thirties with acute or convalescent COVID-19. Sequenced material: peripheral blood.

CDR3 nucleotide sequence: TGTGCCAGCAGTCAGGGGAAGGTCGAGCAGTACTTC. Translation: CASSQGKVEQYF. The chain has TRBV2 and TRBJ2-7; D perhaps matches TRBD1 (6 bases). The V gene lost 5 bases and the J gene lost 6 bases, with 11 bases spanning the gap. The CDR3 consists of 12 residues. Germline values: CDR1 SNHLY, CDR2 FYNNEI.